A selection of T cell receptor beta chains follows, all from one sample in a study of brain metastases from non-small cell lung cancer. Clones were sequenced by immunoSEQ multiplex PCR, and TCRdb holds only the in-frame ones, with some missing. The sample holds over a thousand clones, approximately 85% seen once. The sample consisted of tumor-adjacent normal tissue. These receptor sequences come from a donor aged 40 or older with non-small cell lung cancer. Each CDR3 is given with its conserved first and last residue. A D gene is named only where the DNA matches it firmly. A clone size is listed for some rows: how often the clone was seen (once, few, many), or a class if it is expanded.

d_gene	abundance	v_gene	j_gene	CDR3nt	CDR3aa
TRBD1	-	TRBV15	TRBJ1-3	TGTGCCACCAGCCCTGACAGGGCAGATGGAAATACCATATATTTT	CATSPDRADGNTIYF
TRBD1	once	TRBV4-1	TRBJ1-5	TGCGCCAGCAGCCCGCTGGGGACAGGGGGCAATCAGCCCCAGCATTTT	CASSPLGTGGNQPQHF
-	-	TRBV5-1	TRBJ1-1	TGCGCCAGCAGCTCCCGGACAGCCAACACTGAAGCTTTCTTT	CASSSRTANTEAFF
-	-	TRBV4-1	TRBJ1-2	TGCGCCAGCAGCCAGGGTGGTGGTCCCACCTCCCTCTATGGCTACACCTTC	CASSQGGGPTSLYGYTF
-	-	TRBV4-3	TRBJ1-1	TGCGCCAGCAGCTCCACCTTAGAGAACACTGAAGCTTTCTTT	CASSSTLENTEAFF
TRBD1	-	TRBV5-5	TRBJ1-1	TGTGCCAGCAGCTTGCAGGGGGCGGGGAACACTGAAGCTTTCTTT	CASSLQGAGNTEAFF
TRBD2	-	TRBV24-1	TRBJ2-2	TGTGCCACCATGAATAGCGGGACGAACACCGGGGAGCTGTTTTTT	CATMNSGTNTGELFF
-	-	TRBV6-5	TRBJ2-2	TGTGCCAGCAGAGAGTTCCTAGGCGGGGAGCTGTTTTTT	CASREFLGGELFF
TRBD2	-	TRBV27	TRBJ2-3	TGTGCCAGCAGCACGGGACTAGCGGGGGGACTGGATACGCAGTATTTT	CASSTGLAGGLDTQYF
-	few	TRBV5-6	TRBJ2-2	TGTGCCAGCAGCTTGTTCCGGGGGACCGGGGAGCTGTTTTTT	CASSLFRGTGELFF
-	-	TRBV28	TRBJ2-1	TGTGCCAGCAAGGCAAACTCCTACAATGAGCAGTTCTTC	CASKANSYNEQFF
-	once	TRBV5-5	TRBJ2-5	TGTGCCAGCAGCTTGGGGCCGAAACCCGACCAAGAGACCCAGTACTTC	CASSLGPKPDQETQYF
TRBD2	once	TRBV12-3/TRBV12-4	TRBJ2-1	TGTGCCAGCAGTATAGCGGGGTACAATGAGCAGTTCTTC	CASSIAGYNEQFF
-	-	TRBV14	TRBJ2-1	TGTGCCAGCAGCCAACTCTATGAGCAGTTCTTC	CASSQLYEQFF
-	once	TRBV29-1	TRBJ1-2	TGCAGCGTTGTGCCCCCAACGGAGCTGATCTATGGCTACACCTTC	CSVVPPTELIYGYTF
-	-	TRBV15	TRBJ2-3	TGTGCCACCAGCAGGGGACTGTACACAGATACGCAGTATTTT	CATSRGLYTDTQYF
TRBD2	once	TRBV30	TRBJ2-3	TGTGCCGGTATAACAGGTCGCGGGGGGATCACAGATACGCAGTATTTT	CAGITGRGGITDTQYF
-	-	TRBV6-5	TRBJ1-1	TGTGCCAGCAGCCCCGGGTCGGGGACTTTCTTT	CASSPGSGTFF
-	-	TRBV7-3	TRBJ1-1	TGTGCCAGCAGCTTCTCACGAAACACTGAAGCTTTCTTT	CASSFSRNTEAFF
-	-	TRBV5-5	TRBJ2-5	TGTGCCAGCAGCCGACAAGAGACCCAGTACTTC	CASSRQETQYF
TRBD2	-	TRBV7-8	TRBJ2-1	TGTGCCAGCAGCTTAGAGGCGGGGGGCGCCTACAATGAGCAGTTCTTC	CASSLEAGGAYNEQFF
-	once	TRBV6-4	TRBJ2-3	TGTGCCAGCAGTGATGGGGCAGGGAGCACAGATACGCAGTATTTT	CASSDGAGSTDTQYF
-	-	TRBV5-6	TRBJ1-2	TGTGCCAGCAGCTTTTACAGCAGCGGCTACACCTTC	CASSFYSSGYTF
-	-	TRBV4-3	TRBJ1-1	TGCGCCAGCAGCCAAACACAATGGGCTGCAGGAGTCTTGGACACTGAAGCTTTCTTT	CASSQTQWAAGVLDTEAFF
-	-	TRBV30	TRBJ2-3	TGTGCCTGGAGTGTACCTGGGGCCGGGCTTAGCACAGATACGCAGTATTTT	CAWSVPGAGLSTDTQYF
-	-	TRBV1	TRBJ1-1	TGCACCAGCAGCCACCCTAAGCAACAGTTTAACACTGAAGCTTTCTTT	CTSSHPKQQFNTEAFF
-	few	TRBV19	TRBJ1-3	TGTGCCAGTAGTGCAGGACAGCAATACTCTGGAAACACCATATATTTT	CASSAGQQYSGNTIYF
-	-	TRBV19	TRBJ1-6	TGTGCCAGTAGTATGGGACCACCTGACACTAGGAATTCACCCCTCCACTTT	CASSMGPPDTRNSPLHF
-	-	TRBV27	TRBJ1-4	TGTGCCAGCAGTTTAAGCTTAAATGAAAAACTGTTTTTT	CASSLSLNEKLFF
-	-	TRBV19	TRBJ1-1	TGTGCCAGTAGTATGACCCCTGATGAAGCTTTCTTT	CASSMTPDEAFF
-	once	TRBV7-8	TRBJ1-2	TGTGCCAGCAGCTTAGCGGGAGAAGCCTATGGCTACACCTTC	CASSLAGEAYGYTF
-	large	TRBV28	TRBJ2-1	TGTGCCAGCAGCCTTCCGGAGGGCACCTACAATGAGCAGTTCTTC	CASSLPEGTYNEQFF
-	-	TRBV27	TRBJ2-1	TGTGCCAGCAGTCCGCTTCAGGGGCACAATGAGCAGTTCTTC	CASSPLQGHNEQFF
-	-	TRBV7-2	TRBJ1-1	TGTGCCAGCAGCCCAAGAACCTCTGGGAACACTGAAGCTTTCTTT	CASSPRTSGNTEAFF
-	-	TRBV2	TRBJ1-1	TGTGCTACCTTCGACAGGGAAGCTTTCTTT	CATFDREAFF
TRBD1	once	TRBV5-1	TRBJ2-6	TGCGCCAGCAGCTTGGTCGGGACAGGGGGCACTGGGGCCAACGTCCTGACTTTC	CASSLVGTGGTGANVLTF
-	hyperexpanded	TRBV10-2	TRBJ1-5	TGCGCCAGCAGTGGAGGAAGCAATCAGCCCCAGCATTTT	CASSGGSNQPQHF
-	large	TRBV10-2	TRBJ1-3	TGCGCCAGCAACTCTGGAAACACCATATATTTT	CASNSGNTIYF
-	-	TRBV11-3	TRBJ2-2	TGTGCCAGCAGCCCGCCTGGGGGCGAGCCCGGGGAGCTGTTTTTT	CASSPPGGEPGELFF
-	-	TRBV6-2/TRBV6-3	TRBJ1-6	TGTGCCAGCAGTTACAACTCACCCCTCCACTTT	CASSYNSPLHF
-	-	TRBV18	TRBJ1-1	TGTGCCAGCTCACCACTCAATCCAGAAATGAACACTGAAGCTTTCTTT	CASSPLNPEMNTEAFF
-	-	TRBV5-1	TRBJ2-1	TGCGCCAGCAGCTTGGCGGTCCGCAATGGTGAGCAGTTCTTC	CASSLAVRNGEQFF
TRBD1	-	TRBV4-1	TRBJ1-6	TGCGCCGGCAGCCCCCCAGGGACAGGGGGTTCACCCCTCCACTTT	CAGSPPGTGGSPLHF
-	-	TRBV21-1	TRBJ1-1	TGTGCCAGCAGGGTCCGGGGTCGGGACACTGAAGCTTTCTTT	CASRVRGRDTEAFF
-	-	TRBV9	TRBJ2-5	TGTGCCAGCAGCGTAGGGGACACCAAAGAGACCCAGTACTTC	CASSVGDTKETQYF
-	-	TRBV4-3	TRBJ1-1	TGCGCCAGCAGCCCTCACCGGAACACTGAAGTTTTCTTT	CASSPHRNTEVFF
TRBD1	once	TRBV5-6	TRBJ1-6	TGTGCCAGCAGCTACGACAGGGGGCGTTCACCCCTCCACTTT	CASSYDRGRSPLHF
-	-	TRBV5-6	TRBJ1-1	TGTGCCAGCAGCCCGGGGACATTGAACACTGAAGCTTTCTTT	CASSPGTLNTEAFF
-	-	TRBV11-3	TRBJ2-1	TGTGCCAGCAGCTTAGTAAGAGGGGCCTACAATGAGCAGTTCTTC	CASSLVRGAYNEQFF
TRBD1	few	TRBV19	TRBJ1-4	TGTGCCAGTAGTATGGGGACAGGGAATAATGAAAAACTGTTTTTT	CASSMGTGNNEKLFF
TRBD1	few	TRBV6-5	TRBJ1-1	TGTGCCAGCAGTTACGCCAGGGGGCCGGGGACTGAAGCTTTCTTT	CASSYARGPGTEAFF
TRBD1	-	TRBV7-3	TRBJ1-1	TGTGCCAGCAGCGTCACAGGGGAGGATACTGAAGTTTTTTTT	CASSVTGEDTEVFF
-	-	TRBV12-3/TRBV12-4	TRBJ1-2	TGTACCAGCAGTTTAGGTCTCAATGGCTACACCTTC	CTSSLGLNGYTF
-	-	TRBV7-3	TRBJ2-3	TGTGCCAGCAGCTTACGCACGTATGGAGATACGCAGTATTTT	CASSLRTYGDTQYF
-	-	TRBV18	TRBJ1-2	TGTGCCAGCTCACCGGACAGCCAATACCTCTATGGCTACACCTTC	CASSPDSQYLYGYTF
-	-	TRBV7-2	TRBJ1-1	TGTGCCAGCAGCTTAGACAGCATGAACACTGAAGCTTTCTTT	CASSLDSMNTEAFF
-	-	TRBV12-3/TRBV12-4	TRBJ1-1	TGTGCCAGCAGCCTCGGGGTTGAAGCTTTCTTT	CASSLGVEAFF
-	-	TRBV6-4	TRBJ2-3	TGTGCCAGCAGTGTCGGGGGCGGAGGAGATACGCAGTATTTT	CASSVGGGGDTQYF
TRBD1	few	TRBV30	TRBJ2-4	TGTGCCTGGAGTGTAGGGCGCAACAGGGGGTTACCCGGTTTCGAAAACATTCAGTACTTC	CAWSVGRNRGLPGFENIQYF